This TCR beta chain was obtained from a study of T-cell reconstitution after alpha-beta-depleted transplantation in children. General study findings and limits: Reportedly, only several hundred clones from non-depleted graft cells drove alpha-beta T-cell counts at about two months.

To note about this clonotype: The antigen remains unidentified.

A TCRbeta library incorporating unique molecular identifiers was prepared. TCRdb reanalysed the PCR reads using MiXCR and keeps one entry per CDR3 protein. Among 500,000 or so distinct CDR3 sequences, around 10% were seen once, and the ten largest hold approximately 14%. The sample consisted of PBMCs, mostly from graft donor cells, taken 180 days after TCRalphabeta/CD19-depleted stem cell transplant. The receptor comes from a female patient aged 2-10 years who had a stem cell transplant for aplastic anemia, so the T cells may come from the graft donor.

This chain's CDR3 is CASGPPPHGEQYF. CDR3 DNA sequence: TGTGCCAGCGGACCTCCCCCCCACGGCGAGCAGTACTTC. The V and J genes are TRBV28 and TRBJ2-7; D unresolved. This CDR3 has 13 residues. Germline lookup yields CDR1 MDHEN and CDR2 SYDVKM. Trimming shortened V by 8 bases and J by 6 bases, and 17 bases separated the two germline ends. The full variable domain, completed using reference TRBV28 and TRBJ2-7, is DVKVTQSSRYLVKRTGEKVFLECVQDMDHENMFWYRQDPGLGLRLIYFSYDVKMKEKGDIPEGYSVSREKKERFSLILESASTNQTSMYLCASGPPPHGEQYFGPGTRLTVT.